Shown below are 23 T cell receptor beta chains from a single sample sequenced in a study of vaccination effects on CD4 cells after COVID-19. Antigen-specific CD4+ T cell clonotypes were called by their expansion after viral peptide-pool culture in ViraFEST. The authors isolated CD4+ T cells after around 10 days of culture. Participants got two doses of BNT162b2 or mRNA-1273 vaccine. Clones were read by immunoSEQ multiplex PCR, and TCRdb kept only the in-frame ones, dropping some. This table holds 20,000 to 25,000 clones, 81% found once. What these receptors recognize is not known. Sequencing was performed on CD4+ T cells from PBMCs cultured with SARS-CoV-2 spike peptides, taken after COVID-19 vaccination. The receptors here all came from a human donor who received a COVID-19 vaccine. Some clones in this sample may be carry-over from other donors' samples.

The sample holds a few counts of this clone. The chain couples TRBV3-1 (or the pseudogene TRBV3-2) to TRBJ1-5; D is ambiguous. In germline, CDR1 is LGHDT, CDR2 YNNKEL (reference sequence). Trimming shortened V by 4 bases and J by 5 bases, and 9 bases separated the two germline ends. This CDR3 is built from 13 residues. DNA for the CDR3: TGTGCCAGCAGCCCCGGGTCTCATCAGCCCCAGCATTTT. Its protein is CASSPGSHQPQHF.

This clone was observed a few times. The chain is built from TRBV19 and TRBJ2-1, with 9 nucleotides matching TRBD1. Trimming cost V 4 bases and J 7 bases; bases outside gene matches: 8. The V gene's germline CDR1 is LNHDA and CDR2 SQIVND (reference sequence). CDR3 length: 15 residues. The CDR3 region is CASSTRGQGLNEQFF. CDR3 bases: TGTGCCAGTAGTACCCGGGGACAGGGATTAAATGAGCAGTTCTTC.

The chain has TRBV2 and TRBJ2-2; D remains ambiguous. V gave up 2 bases and J gave up 5 bases, with 9 bases separating them. The CDR3 has 14 residues. The germline V gene has CDR1 SNHLY and CDR2 FYNNEI. DNA for the CDR3: TGTGCCAGCAGTGAAATCCGGGCTACCGGGGAGCTGTTTTTT. Amino acids: CASSEIRATGELFF.

The table lists this clone with a few counts. J is TRBJ1-3 and V is TRBV5-1, with TRBD1 matching 8 bases. The V and J ends lost 0 bases and 0 bases, in that order; junction bases with no gene match: 2. Per the germline V gene, CDR1 is SGHRS and CDR2 is YFSETQ. This CDR3 spans 16 amino acids. The CDR3 DNA follows: TGCGCCAGCAGCTTGGGGGACAGGAGCTCTGGAAACACCATATATTTT. Translated: CASSLGDRSSGNTIYF.

This clone was seen more than once but under ten times. The chain is built from TRBV19 and TRBJ1-6, with TRBD1 identical over 9 bases. Germline trimming cut 6 bases from V and 1 base from J; bases unmatched to any gene: 7. CDR1 and CDR2 from the germline V gene are LNHDA and SQIVND (reference sequence). This CDR3 spans 17 amino acids. The CDR3, as DNA: TGTGCCAGTAGGCGACCGGGACAGGGATCCTATAATTCACCCCTCCACTTT. This gives the protein CASRRPGQGSYNSPLHF.

The chain couples TRBV18 to TRBJ1-4; D uncertain. Trimming cost V 6 bases and J 0 bases, with 11 bases left between them. There are 15 residues in the CDR3. Germline V gives CDR1 KGHSH, CDR2 LQKENI. The CDR3 bases are TGTGCCAGCTCTCAGACGACTACAACTAATGAAAAACTGTTTTTT. This sequence encodes CASSQTTTTNEKLFF.

The rearrangement uses TRBV12-3 or TRBV12-4 and TRBJ1-1; D is undetermined. V gave up 6 bases and J gave up 9 bases, with 11 bases separating them. The CDR3 extends over 11 amino acids. CDR3 sequence reads: CASRRGSQAFF. The CDR3 DNA sequence: TGTGCCAGCAGAAGAGGGTCTCAAGCTTTCTTT.

This chain joins TRBV18 and TRBJ1-1; TRBD1 might be the D (6 bases). V dropped 6 bases and J dropped 1 base, with 12 bases sitting between them. The CDR3 loop spans 14 amino acids. Germline-derived CDR1 and CDR2 are KGHSH and LQKENI. In nucleotides, the CDR3 is TGTGCCAGCTCCCCCAGACAGGAGAACACTGAAGCTTTCTTT. Translation gives CASSPRQENTEAFF.

This chain joins TRBV5-4 and TRBJ2-1; 9 nucleotides match TRBD2. V lost 0 bases and J lost 8; bases outside the gene matches: 9. The CDR3 is made up of 16 amino acids. CDR1 and CDR2 from the germline V gene are SGHNT and YYREEE (reference sequence). DNA for the CDR3: TGTGCCAGCAGCTTGGAGGTTGGACTAGCGCGCCATGAGCAGTTCTTC. Amino acids: CASSLEVGLARHEQFF.

This clone was detected once. The chain has TRBV5-1 and TRBJ2-4, with D tentatively TRBD1 (6 bases). Trimming took 5 bases from V and 13 from J, leaving 19 bases between them. The CDR3 has 13 amino acids. The germline gives CDR1 SGHRS, CDR2 YFSETQ. CDR3 sequence (DNA): TGCGCCAGCAGACCCCGACACAGGGAAAAGCAGTACTTC. It codes for CASRPRHREKQYF. Combining the CDR3 with reference TRBV5-1 and TRBJ2-4 gives the whole variable domain KAGVTQTPRYLIKTRGQQVTLSCSPISGHRSVSWYQQTPGQGLQFLFEYFSETQRNKGNFPGRFSGRQFSNSRSEMNVSTLELGDSALYLCASRPRHREKQYFGAGTRLSVL.

This clone was counted once. The rearrangement joins TRBV7-9 to TRBJ1-2; a possible D gene is TRBD1 (6 bases). This CDR3 region has 14 residues. Trimming took 7 bases from V and 4 from J, leaving 16 bases between them. The germline CDR1 and CDR2 sequences are SEHNR and FQNEAQ (reference sequence). The CDR3 spells CASTPLDSPYGYTF. The CDR3 DNA is TGTGCCAGCACCCCCCTGGACAGTCCCTATGGCTACACCTTC.

The table lists this clone with a count of one. V and J are TRBV5-1 and TRBJ2-3; D call uncertain. The CDR3 consists of 15 residues. Per germline, CDR1 SGHRS and CDR2 YFSETQ. V shed 0 bases and J shed 2 bases, with 10 bases lying between them. The CDR3 spells CASSLGYRDTDTQYF. CDR3 nucleotide sequence: TGCGCCAGCAGCTTGGGGTACAGAGACACAGATACGCAGTATTTT.

The gene calls are TRBV12-5 and TRBJ2-5, with D possibly TRBD1 on 8 matching bases. V was trimmed by 4 bases and J by 5 bases, leaving 11 bases between them. CDR1 and CDR2 (germline): LGHNT, FRNRAP. The CDR3 length is 13 residues. The CDR3 DNA is TGTGCTAGTGGTTACAGGGGGGGGGAGACCCAGTACTTC. It specifies CASGYRGGETQYF.

This chain links TRBV6-2 or TRBV6-3 with TRBJ2-1; D could derive from TRBD1 or TRBD2 (5 bases each). Trimming left V 0 bases short and J 7 bases short, with 10 bases between. Germline V CDR1 and CDR2: MNHEY, SVGEGT. This CDR3 comprises 14 residues. The CDR3 reads CASSYSHGGNEQFF. The DNA for the CDR3 is TGTGCCAGCAGTTACTCCCATGGGGGAAATGAGCAGTTCTTC.

Judged by abundance, this clone is medium-sized. The CDR3 bases are TGCAGCGTTGGCCCCCGGGACAGGGTCTTCCCAGATACGCAGTATTTT. This gives the protein CSVGPRDRVFPDTQYF. This chain links TRBV29-1 with TRBJ2-3; 9 bases line up with TRBD1. Trimming took 4 bases from V and 4 from J; bases not matched to a gene: 12. The germline V gene encodes CDR1 SQVTM and CDR2 ANQGSEA. The CDR3 is 16 residues long.

The chain employs TRBV4-3 and TRBJ2-2; possibly TRBD1 for D (5 bases). The CDR3 totals 15 residues. Trimming removed 0 bases from V and 8 bases from J, with 13 bases in between. Per the germline V gene, CDR1 is LGHNA and CDR2 is YSLEER. CDR3 amino acids: CASSQDQGIRGELFF. The CDR3 DNA is TGCGCCAGCAGCCAAGATCAGGGAATCCGTGGGGAGCTGTTTTTT.

This clone was counted only a few times. The V call is TRBV7-2, the J call TRBJ1-3; D is unclear. V lost 5 bases and J 0 bases, leaving 14 bases between the germline ends. This CDR3 spans 16 amino acids. Germline V gives CDR1 SGHTA, CDR2 FQGNSA. As DNA, the CDR3 is TGTGCCAGCAGCCTCCGTCGGCAAGGCTCTGGAAACACCATATATTTT. Translated, it gives CASSLRRQGSGNTIYF.

The chain has TRBV7-3 and TRBJ1-1; D gene ambiguous. With 2 bases removed from V and 1 base from J, the gap between germline ends came to 5 bases. The CDR3 has 13 amino acids. Germline V gene lookup returns CDR1 SGHTA and CDR2 FQGTGA. The CDR3 is CASSLYENTEAFF. CDR3 nucleotide sequence: TGTGCCAGCAGCTTATACGAGAACACTGAAGCTTTCTTT.

The chain couples TRBV3-1 (or the pseudogene TRBV3-2) to TRBJ2-3, with a tentative D call TRBD2 (6 bases). The CDR3 sequence is 13 residues long. The V and J ends lost 0 bases and 6 bases respectively, with 7 bases between them. The germline V gene encodes CDR1 LGHDT and CDR2 YNNKEL (reference sequence). Here the CDR3 reads CASSQDGGDTQYF. For the CDR3, the DNA is TGTGCCAGCAGCCAAGATGGGGGGGATACGCAGTATTTT.

This clone was seen a handful of times. This rearrangement joins TRBV5-1 to TRBJ1-4, with D possibly TRBD1 on 5 matching bases. Germline loops: CDR1 SGHRS, CDR2 YFSETQ. The CDR3 is 14 amino acids. V was clipped by 4 bases and J by 0 bases, with 7 bases between them. CDR3 amino acids: CASSEGATNEKLFF. In DNA form, the CDR3 reads TGCGCCAGCAGCGAAGGGGCAACTAATGAAAAACTGTTTTTT.

CDR3 DNA: TGTGCCAGCAGTTACATGGCAGGGGGGGACGGCTACACCTTC. It codes for CASSYMAGGDGYTF. The chain employs TRBV6-5 and TRBJ1-2, with 7 bases identical to TRBD1. Germline trimming cut 2 bases from V and 8 bases from J; bases unmatched to any gene: 8. Germline CDR1 and CDR2: MNHEY and SVGAGI. CDR3 length equals 14 residues.

This clone was seen more than once but under ten times. This chain uses TRBV2 with TRBJ1-6, with D possibly matching TRBD1 (6 bases). Germline V lookup: CDR1 SNHLY, CDR2 FYNNEI. Trimming removed 8 bases at V and 6 bases at J, with 11 bases between. This CDR3 is built from 13 residues. The CDR3 coding sequence is TGTGCCAGCGAGGGGACAACTAATTCACCCCTCCACTTT. Translating it yields CASEGTTNSPLHF.

The chain is built from TRBV6-2 or TRBV6-3 and TRBJ2-1; D remains unclear. Germline V gives CDR1 MNHEY, CDR2 SVGEGT. The CDR3 runs to 11 residues. Trimming took 4 bases from V and 10 from J, leaving 8 bases between them. This chain's CDR3 is CASSFYLEQFF. The CDR3 nucleotides read TGTGCCAGCAGTTTCTATCTCGAGCAGTTCTTC.